The T cell receptor beta chain under discussion was sequenced for a study of blood T cells in healthy people across ages. Then a second PCR, running roughly 7 to 11 cycles, was carried out with a sample-barcoded 5' primer and a J-beta primer mix. TCRdb re-called the 5' RACE reads through MiXCR, storing one row per CDR3 protein. This repertoire shows about 1.5 million distinct CDR3 sequences, about 42% found once; its top ten account for 4%. This clonotype was recorded a few times. The sequence was collected from a woman aged 18-29 years in good health. The sequenced sample was blood.

CDR3 sequence reads: CASSQGTSQPQHF. Written as DNA, the CDR3 is TGTGCCAGCAGCCAGGGAACTTCTCAGCCCCAGCATTTT. The V and J genes are TRBV4-2 and TRBJ1-5; no definite D call. Trimming cost V 3 bases and J 6 bases, with 9 bases left between them. The CDR3 extends over 13 amino acids. In germline, CDR1 is LGHNA, CDR2 YNFKEQ.